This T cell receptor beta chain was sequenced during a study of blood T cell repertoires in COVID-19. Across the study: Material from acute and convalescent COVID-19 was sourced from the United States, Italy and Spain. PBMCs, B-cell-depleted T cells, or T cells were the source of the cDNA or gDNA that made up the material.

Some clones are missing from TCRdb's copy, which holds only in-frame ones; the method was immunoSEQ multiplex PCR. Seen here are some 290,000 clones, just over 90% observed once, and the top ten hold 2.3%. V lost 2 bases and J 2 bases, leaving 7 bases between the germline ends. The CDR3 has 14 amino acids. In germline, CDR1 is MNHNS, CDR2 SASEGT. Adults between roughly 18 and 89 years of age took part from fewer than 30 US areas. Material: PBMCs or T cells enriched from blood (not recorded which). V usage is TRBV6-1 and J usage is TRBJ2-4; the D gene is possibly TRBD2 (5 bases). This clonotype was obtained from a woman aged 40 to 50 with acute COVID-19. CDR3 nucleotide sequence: TGTGCCAGCAGTGAACGGGGTCCCAAAAACATTCAGTACTTC. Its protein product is CASSERGPKNIQYF.